This TCR beta chain is drawn from a study of T-cell memory formation after mild COVID-19. In the study overall: TCR clusters showed largely donor specificity. Study results and limitations: For second-wave clones that peaked at day 37, SARS-CoV-2 specificity went unverified. Contracting clones from day 15 to 85 showed balanced CD4/CD8; later expanders favored CD4+.

Each CDR3 protein is one row after TCRdb ran MiXCR on the 5' RACE reads. Found here are under 40,000 distinct CDR3 sequences, about 6% of them singletons; the top ten hold about 0.81%. This CDR3 is built from 15 residues. CDR1 is SGHTA, CDR2 FQGTGA, per germline. V was cut by 2 bases and J by 10 bases, with 15 bases left in between. In its sample, this clonotype was seen a few times. The antigen is unknown. The chain links TRBV7-3 to TRBJ1-6; tentatively, D is TRBD1 (5 bases). The clonotype comes from an adult who had mild COVID-19 (a few samples of this study predate the infection). Cell type and time point are not known. The sequenced sample was PBMCs or a T cell subset sorted from them (not recorded which). The CDR3 nucleotides read TGTGCCAGCAGCTTATTCCAGGGAAAAGGATCACCCCTCCACTTT. It yields the protein CASSLFQGKGSPLHF.